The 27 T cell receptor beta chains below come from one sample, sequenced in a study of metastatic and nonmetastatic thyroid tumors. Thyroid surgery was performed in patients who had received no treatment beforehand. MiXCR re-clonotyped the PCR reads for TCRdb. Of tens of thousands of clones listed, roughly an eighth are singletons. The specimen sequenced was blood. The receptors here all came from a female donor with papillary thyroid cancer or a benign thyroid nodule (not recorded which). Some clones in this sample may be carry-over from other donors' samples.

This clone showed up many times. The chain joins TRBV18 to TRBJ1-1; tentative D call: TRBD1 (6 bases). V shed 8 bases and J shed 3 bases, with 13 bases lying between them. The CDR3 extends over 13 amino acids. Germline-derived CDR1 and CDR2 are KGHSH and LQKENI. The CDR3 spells CASQGSGDTEAFF. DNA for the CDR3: TGTGCCAGCCAGGGGTCAGGGGACACTGAAGCTTTCTTT.

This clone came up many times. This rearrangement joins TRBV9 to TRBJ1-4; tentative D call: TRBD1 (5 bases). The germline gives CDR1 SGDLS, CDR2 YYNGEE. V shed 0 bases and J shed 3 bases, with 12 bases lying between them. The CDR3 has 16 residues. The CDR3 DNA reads TGTGCCAGCAGCGTAGCACCGGGGCTGGCTAATGAAAAACTGTTTTTT. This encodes CASSVAPGLANEKLFF.

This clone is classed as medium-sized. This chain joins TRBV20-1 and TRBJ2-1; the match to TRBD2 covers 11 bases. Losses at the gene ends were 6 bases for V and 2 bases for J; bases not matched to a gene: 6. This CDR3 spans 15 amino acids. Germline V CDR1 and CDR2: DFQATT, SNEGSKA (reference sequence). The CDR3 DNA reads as TGCAGTGCCATACGACTAGCGGGGACCTACAATGAGCAGTTCTTC. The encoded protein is CSAIRLAGTYNEQFF.

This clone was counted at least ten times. The chain's CDR3 is CASSLLAGEDTQYF. For the CDR3, the DNA is TGTGCCAGCAGCCTTCTAGCGGGAGAGGATACGCAGTATTTT. The J gene is TRBJ2-3, the V gene TRBV7-3, with 10 bases identical to TRBD2. The CDR3 totals 14 residues. The V and J ends lost 5 bases and 6 bases, in that order; junction bases with no gene match: 5. Germline CDR1 and CDR2: SGHTA and FQGTGA.

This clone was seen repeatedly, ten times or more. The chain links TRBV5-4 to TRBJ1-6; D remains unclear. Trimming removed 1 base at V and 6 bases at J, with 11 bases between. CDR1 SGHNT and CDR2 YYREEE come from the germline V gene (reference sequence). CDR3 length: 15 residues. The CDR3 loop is CASSLRSGGNSPLHF. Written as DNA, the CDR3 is TGTGCCAGCAGCTTGAGATCTGGCGGTAATTCACCCCTCCACTTT.

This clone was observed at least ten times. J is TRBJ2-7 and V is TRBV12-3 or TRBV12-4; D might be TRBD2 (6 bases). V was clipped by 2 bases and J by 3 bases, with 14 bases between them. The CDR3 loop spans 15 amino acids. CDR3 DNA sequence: TGTGCCAGCAGTTTAAGCCTCGGAGGGTACTACGAGCAGTACTTC. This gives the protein CASSLSLGGYYEQYF.

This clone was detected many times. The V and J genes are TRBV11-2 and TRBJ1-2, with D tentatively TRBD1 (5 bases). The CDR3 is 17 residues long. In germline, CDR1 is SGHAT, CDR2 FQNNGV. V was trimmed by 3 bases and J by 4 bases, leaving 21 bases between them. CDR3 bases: TGTGCCAGCAGCTTGGATGGGTGGGGCCTCGGTGGCTATGGCTACACCTTC. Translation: CASSLDGWGLGGYGYTF. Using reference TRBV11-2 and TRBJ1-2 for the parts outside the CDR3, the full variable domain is EAGVAQSPRYKIIEKRQSVAFWCNPISGHATLYWYQQILGQGPKLLIQFQNNGVVDDSQLPKDRFSAERLKGVDSTLKIQPAKLEDSAVYLCASSLDGWGLGGYGYTFGSGTRLTVV.

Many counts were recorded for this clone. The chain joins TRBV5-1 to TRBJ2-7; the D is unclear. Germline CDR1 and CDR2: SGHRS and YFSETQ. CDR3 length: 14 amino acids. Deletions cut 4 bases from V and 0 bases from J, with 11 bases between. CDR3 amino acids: CASSPGAYSYEQYF. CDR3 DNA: TGCGCCAGCAGCCCTGGTGCCTACTCCTACGAGCAGTACTTC.

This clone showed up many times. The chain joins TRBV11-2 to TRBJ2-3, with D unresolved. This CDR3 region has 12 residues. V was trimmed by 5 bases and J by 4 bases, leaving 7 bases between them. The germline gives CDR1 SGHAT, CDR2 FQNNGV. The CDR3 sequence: CASSPGADTQYF. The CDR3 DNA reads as TGTGCCAGCAGCCCCGGTGCAGATACGCAGTATTTT.

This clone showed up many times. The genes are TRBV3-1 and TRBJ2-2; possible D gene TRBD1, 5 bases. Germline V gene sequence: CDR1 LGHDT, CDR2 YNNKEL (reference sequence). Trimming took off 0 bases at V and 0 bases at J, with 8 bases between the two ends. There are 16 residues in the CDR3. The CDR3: CASSQEFRANTGELFF. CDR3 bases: TGTGCCAGCAGCCAAGAATTCAGGGCGAACACCGGGGAGCTGTTTTTT.

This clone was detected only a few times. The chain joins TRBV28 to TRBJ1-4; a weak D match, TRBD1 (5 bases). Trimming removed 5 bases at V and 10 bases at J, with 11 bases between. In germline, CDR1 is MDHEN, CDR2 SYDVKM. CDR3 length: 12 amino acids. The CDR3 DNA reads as TGTGCCAGCAGTCCGCCGAGGGGAAAACTGTTTTTT. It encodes CASSPPRGKLFF.

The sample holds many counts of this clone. This chain's CDR3 is CASSVDPRRGSYNEQFF. CDR3 DNA: TGTGCCAGCAGCGTAGATCCCCGTAGGGGCTCCTACAATGAGCAGTTCTTC. The chain uses TRBV9 and TRBJ2-1; D might be TRBD1 (5 bases). CDR1 and CDR2 from the germline V gene are SGDLS and YYNGEE. V was cut by 0 bases and J by 0 bases, with 13 bases left in between. The CDR3 consists of 17 residues.

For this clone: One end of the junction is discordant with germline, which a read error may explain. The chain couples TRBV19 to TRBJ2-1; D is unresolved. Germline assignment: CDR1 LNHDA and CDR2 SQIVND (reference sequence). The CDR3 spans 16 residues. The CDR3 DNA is TGTGCCAGTAGTCCAGACCTGGGCCCCTCCTACAATGAGCATTTCTTT. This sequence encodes CASSPDLGPSYNEHFF.

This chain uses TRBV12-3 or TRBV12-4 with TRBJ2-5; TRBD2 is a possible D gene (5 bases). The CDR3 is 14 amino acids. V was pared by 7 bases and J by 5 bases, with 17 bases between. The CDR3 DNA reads TGTGCCAGCACCTATGTGGGAGTAAGGGAGACCCAGTACTTC. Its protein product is CASTYVGVRETQYF.

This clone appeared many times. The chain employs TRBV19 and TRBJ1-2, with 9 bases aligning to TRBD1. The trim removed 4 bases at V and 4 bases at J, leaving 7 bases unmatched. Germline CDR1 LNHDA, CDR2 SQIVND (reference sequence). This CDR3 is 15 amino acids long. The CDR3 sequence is CASSTTGGVGYGYTF. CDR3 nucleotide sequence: TGTGCCAGTAGTACCACAGGGGGCGTCGGCTATGGCTACACCTTC.

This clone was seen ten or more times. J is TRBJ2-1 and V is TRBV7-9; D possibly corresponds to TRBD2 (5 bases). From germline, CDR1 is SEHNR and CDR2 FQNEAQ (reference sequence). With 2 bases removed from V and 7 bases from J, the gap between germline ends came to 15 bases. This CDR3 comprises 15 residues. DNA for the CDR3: TGTGCCAGCAGCTTACCCCGAAGTAGCGTTAATGAGCAGTTCTTC. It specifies CASSLPRSSVNEQFF.

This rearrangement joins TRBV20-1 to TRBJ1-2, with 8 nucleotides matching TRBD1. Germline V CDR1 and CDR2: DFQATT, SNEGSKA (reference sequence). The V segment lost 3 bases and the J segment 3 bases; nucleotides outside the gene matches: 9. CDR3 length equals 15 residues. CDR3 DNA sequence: TGCAGTGCTAGGAATTCTGGACAGGGCGACTATGGCTACACCTTC. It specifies CSARNSGQGDYGYTF.

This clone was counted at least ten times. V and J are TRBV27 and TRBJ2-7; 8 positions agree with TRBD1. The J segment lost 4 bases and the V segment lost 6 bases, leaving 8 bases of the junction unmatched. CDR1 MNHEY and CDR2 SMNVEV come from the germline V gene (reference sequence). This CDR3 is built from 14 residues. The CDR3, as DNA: TGTGCCAGCAGGTTAGACAGGGGAGGATACGAGCAGTACTTC. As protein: CASRLDRGGYEQYF.

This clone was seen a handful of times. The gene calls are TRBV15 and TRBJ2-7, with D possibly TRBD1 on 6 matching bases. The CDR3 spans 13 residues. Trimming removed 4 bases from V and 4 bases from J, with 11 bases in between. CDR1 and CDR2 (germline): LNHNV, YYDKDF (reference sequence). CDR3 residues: CATSNPQGYEQYF. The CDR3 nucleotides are TGTGCCACCAGCAATCCCCAGGGGTACGAGCAGTACTTC.

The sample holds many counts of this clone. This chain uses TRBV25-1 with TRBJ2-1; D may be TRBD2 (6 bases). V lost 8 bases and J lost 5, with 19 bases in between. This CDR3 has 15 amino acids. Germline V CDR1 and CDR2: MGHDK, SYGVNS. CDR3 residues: CASAIRGGPDNEQFF. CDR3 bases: TGTGCCAGCGCAATACGGGGAGGACCCGACAATGAGCAGTTCTTC.

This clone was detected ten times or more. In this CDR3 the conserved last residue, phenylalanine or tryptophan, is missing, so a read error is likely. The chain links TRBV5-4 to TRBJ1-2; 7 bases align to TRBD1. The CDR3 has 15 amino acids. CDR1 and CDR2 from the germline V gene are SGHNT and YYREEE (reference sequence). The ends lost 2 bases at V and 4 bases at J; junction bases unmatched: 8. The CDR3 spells CASSLEARGTYGYTL. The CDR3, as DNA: TGTGCCAGCAGCTTAGAGGCCAGGGGGACCTATGGCTACACCCTC.

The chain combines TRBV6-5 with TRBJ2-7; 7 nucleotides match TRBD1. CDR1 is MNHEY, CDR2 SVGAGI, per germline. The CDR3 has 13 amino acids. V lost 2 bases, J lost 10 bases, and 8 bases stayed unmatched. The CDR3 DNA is TGTGCCAGCAGTTACGGACAGGTTGCAGTACAGTACTTC. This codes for CASSYGQVAVQYF.

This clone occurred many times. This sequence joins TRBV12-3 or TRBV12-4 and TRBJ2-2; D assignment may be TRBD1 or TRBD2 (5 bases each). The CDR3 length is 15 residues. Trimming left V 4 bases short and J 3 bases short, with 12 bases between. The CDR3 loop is CASSSTGTYTGELFF. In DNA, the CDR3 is TGTGCCAGCAGTTCCACCGGGACCTACACCGGGGAGCTGTTTTTT.

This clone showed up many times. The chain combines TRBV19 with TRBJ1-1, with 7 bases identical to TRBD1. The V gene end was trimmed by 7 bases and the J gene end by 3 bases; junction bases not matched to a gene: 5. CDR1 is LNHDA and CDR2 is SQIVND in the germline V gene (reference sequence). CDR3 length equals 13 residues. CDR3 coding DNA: TGTGCCAGTACCCCGGGACAGTACACTGAAGCTTTCTTT. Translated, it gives CASTPGQYTEAFF.

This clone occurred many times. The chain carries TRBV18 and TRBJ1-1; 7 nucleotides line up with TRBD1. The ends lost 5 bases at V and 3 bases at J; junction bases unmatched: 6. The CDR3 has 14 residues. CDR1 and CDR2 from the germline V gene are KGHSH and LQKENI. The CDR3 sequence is CASSADRADTEAFF. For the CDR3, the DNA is TGTGCCAGCTCAGCCGACAGGGCTGACACTGAAGCTTTCTTT.

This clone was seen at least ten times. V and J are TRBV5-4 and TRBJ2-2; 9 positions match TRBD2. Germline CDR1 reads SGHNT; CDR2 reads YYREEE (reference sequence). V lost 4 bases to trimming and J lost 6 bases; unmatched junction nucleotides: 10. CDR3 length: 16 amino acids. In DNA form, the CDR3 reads TGTGCCAGCAGCGGGGTAGCGGGAGCATTGGCCGGGGAGCTGTTTTTT. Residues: CASSGVAGALAGELFF.

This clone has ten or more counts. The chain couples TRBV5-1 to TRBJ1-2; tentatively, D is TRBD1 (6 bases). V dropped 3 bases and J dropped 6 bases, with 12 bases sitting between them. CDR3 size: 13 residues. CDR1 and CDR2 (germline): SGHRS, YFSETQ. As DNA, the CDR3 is TGCGCCAGCAGCTACAGGGTTCAGGATGGCTACACCTTC. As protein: CASSYRVQDGYTF.